This T cell receptor (beta chain) was identified in a study of cytomegalovirus exposure and HLA in healthy donors. Study-wide findings and caveats: Presence/absence analyses took donor sequencing depth as roughly uniform. The productive fraction for most TCR beta V segments was about 90% or about 30% in an earlier analysis. In a later analysis, most CMV-associated TCR beta chains appeared HLA-restricted.

This clone was found once. Its specificity is not known. Germline V lookup: CDR1 MNHEY, CDR2 SMNVEV (reference sequence). V was trimmed by 8 bases and J by 5 bases, leaving 12 bases between them. The CDR3 runs to 13 residues. The PCR employed 60 Vbeta primers together with 13 Jbeta primers. Assay: immunoSEQ multiplex PCR; the TCRdb copy retains only in-frame clones and omits some. The data show approximately 170,000 clones, with 80% to 90% seen just once and about 0.76% held by the top ten. Sequencing was carried out using PBMCs. The sequence was collected from a woman between 18 and 29 years old in good health and CMV-seronegative. The chain combines TRBV27 with TRBJ2-2; tentative D call: TRBD1 (5 bases). CDR3 DNA: TGTGCCAGCCGCCTGCAGGGAACCGGGGAGCTGTTTTTT. It yields the protein CASRLQGTGELFF.